The source of this TCR beta chain is a study of cytomegalovirus exposure and HLA in healthy donors. As for the study in general: The roughly 700 first-cohort repertoires shared a platform with the approximately 130 validation repertoires, as reported in a later analysis.

Using immunoSEQ multiplex PCR, the repertoire was profiled, and TCRdb retains in-frame clones only, with some absent. In the table there are 200,000 to 300,000 clones, around 86% of which are singletons. Study-level results: Listed as cytomegalovirus-associated were 150 to 200 TCR beta chains. Specificity for CMV antigens was confirmed in vitro for a few of the CMV-associated chains.

This clone was seen a few times. Its antigen is unidentified. A junction boundary mismatches the germline segment, possibly from a read error. CDR1 is SSHAT and CDR2 is FNYEAQ in the germline V gene (reference sequence). This CDR3 has 14 amino acids. The rearrangement joins TRBV7-7 to TRBJ2-7; 10 bases are shared with TRBD2. The sequenced sample was PBMCs. The sequence derives from a woman in her thirties in good health and CMV-seropositive. In DNA, the CDR3 is TGTGCTAGCAGCTTAGAGCGGGGGGGCTACGAGCAGTACTTC. Translation gives CASSLERGGYEQYF.